This T cell receptor (beta chain) was recovered during a study of regulatory T cells in long-lasting Graves disease. Time point reported: newly diagnosed GD, antithyroid drugs for less than 3 months. Researchers made the TCR library from RNA that was extracted from PBMCs. Concerning this clonotype: Antigen: not known. A much bigger clone sits one base away, suggesting this may be a read error.

Relying on iRepertoire HTBI primers and Arm-PCR of CDR3 regions, the team built TCR beta libraries. TCRdb reanalysed the multiplex PCR reads using MiXCR and keeps one entry per CDR3 protein. The table lists about 460,000 distinct CDR3 sequences, around 15% of them singletons. Findings and caveats of the study: It was peripheral blood alone, not thyroid tissue, that was studied.

The sample also formed part of further work on T cells in Graves' hyperthyroidism and ophthalmopathy. In that study: Model predictions of ophthalmopathy came a median approximately 6.8 months before onset.

The sample here was peripheral blood mononuclear cells (PBMCs), taken at new diagnosis, from a patient treated with antithyroid drugs. This clonotype originated in a woman aged 50 to 60 with Graves disease.

The CDR3 loop is CASSSAVGQGVEKLFF. For the CDR3, the DNA is TGTGCCAGCAGCTCGGCCGTCGGACAGGGGGTCGAAAAACTGTTTTTT. The chain employs TRBV5-1 and TRBJ1-4; 10 positions agree with TRBD1. The V gene's germline CDR1 is SGHRS and CDR2 YFSETQ. The CDR3 consists of 16 residues.